The 27 T cell receptor beta chains in this list originate from one sample, sequenced in a study of blood T cell repertoires in COVID-19. Produced via immunoSEQ multiplex PCR; TCRdb's table is partial and in-frame only. The top ten clones hold around 10% of a sample with about 290,000 clones, roughly 91% of them seen once. Sequencing was performed on peripheral blood. Receptor source: a woman younger than 45 with COVID-19, enrolled during active disease.

The CDR3 DNA reads TGTGCCAGCAGTTACGGGGGGGGCGGTGAAAAACTGTTTTTT. Its translation is CASSYGGGGEKLFF. The chain is built from TRBV6-5 and TRBJ1-4, with D perhaps matching TRBD1 (6 bases). The germline CDR1 and CDR2 sequences are MNHEY and SVGAGI. V lost 2 bases, J lost 7 bases, and 11 bases lay in between. The CDR3 is made up of 14 amino acids.

There are a few counts of this clone. The chain is built from TRBV24-1 and TRBJ1-2; D not certain. Trimming took 10 bases from V and 8 from J, leaving 16 bases between them. Germline CDR1 and CDR2: KGHDR and SFDVKD. The CDR3 is made up of 12 amino acids. The CDR3 sequence: CATKRVFGGYTF. In DNA form, the CDR3 reads TGTGCCACAAAACGGGTCTTCGGGGGCTACACCTTC.

V is TRBV27 and J is TRBJ1-2; D is unresolved. CDR3 size: 14 residues. Germline CDR1 and CDR2: MNHEY and SMNVEV (reference sequence). V shed 5 bases and J shed 4 bases, with 14 bases lying between them. The CDR3 here is CASSTQTTGYGYTF. The DNA of the CDR3 is TGTGCCAGCAGTACACAAACGACGGGCTATGGCTACACCTTC.

The chain recombines TRBV5-4 with TRBJ2-3; TRBD1 matches at 9 bases. The V gene end was trimmed by 4 bases and the J gene end by 8 bases; junction bases not matched to a gene: 11. The CDR3 is made up of 15 amino acids. Germline V gives CDR1 SGHNT, CDR2 YYREEE (reference sequence). This CDR3 is CASSARTGELGTQYF. For the CDR3, the DNA is TGTGCCAGCAGCGCCCGGACAGGGGAGTTGGGTACGCAGTATTTT.

The chain recombines TRBV2 with TRBJ2-2; D remains unclear. The germline CDR1 and CDR2 sequences are SNHLY and FYNNEI. The CDR3 is 15 residues long. V was clipped by 6 bases and J by 3 bases, with 14 bases between them. CDR3 nucleotide sequence: TGTGCCAGCAGAGCAAAAAGACTGGACACCGGGGAGCTGTTTTTT. Residues: CASRAKRLDTGELFF.

This chain links TRBV15 with TRBJ1-1; D is unclear. Germline V gene sequence: CDR1 LNHNV, CDR2 YYDKDF (reference sequence). The germline V and J ends were trimmed by 1 base and 9 bases, with 9 bases remaining between them. The CDR3 has 12 residues. CDR3 sequence reads: CATSRGGWQAFF. CDR3 nucleotides: TGTGCCACCAGCAGAGGCGGTTGGCAAGCTTTCTTT. Drawing the rest from reference TRBV15 and TRBJ1-1, the complete variable domain is DAMVIQNPRYQVTQFGKPVTLSCSQTLNHNVMYWYQQKSSQAPKLLFHYYDKDFNNEADTPDNFQSRRPNTSFCFLDIRSPGLGDTAMYLCATSRGGWQAFFGQGTRLTVV.

The chain combines TRBV9 with TRBJ1-4, with D maybe TRBD1 (5 bases). The germline V gene encodes CDR1 SGDLS and CDR2 YYNGEE. The CDR3 is 17 residues long. V shed 3 bases and J shed 3 bases, with 18 bases lying between them. The CDR3 DNA reads TGTGCCAGCAGCGACCCTGGGCAGGGTAGTGCTAATGAAAAACTGTTTTTT. Protein: CASSDPGQGSANEKLFF.

The rearrangement joins TRBV5-4 to TRBJ2-7; 9 bases line up with TRBD1. V lost 3 bases and J lost 2; bases outside the gene matches: 3. The CDR3 is 14 residues long. In germline, CDR1 is SGHNT, CDR2 YYREEE (reference sequence). CDR3: CASSWGQGAYEQYF. CDR3 sequence (DNA): TGTGCCAGCAGCTGGGGACAGGGAGCCTACGAGCAGTACTTC.

The rearrangement links TRBV19 to TRBJ2-1; D is possibly TRBD1 (6 bases). Trimming cost V 2 bases and J 5 bases, with 10 bases left between them. Looked up from germline, CDR1 is LNHDA and CDR2 is SQIVND (reference sequence). The CDR3 sequence is 14 residues long. The CDR3 region is CASSILSGDNEQFF. The CDR3, as DNA: TGTGCCAGTAGTATATTATCAGGGGACAATGAGCAGTTCTTC. Drawing the rest from reference TRBV19 and TRBJ2-1, the complete variable domain is DGGITQSPKYLFRKEGQNVTLSCEQNLNHDAMYWYRQDPGQGLRLIYYSQIVNDFQKGDIAEGYSVSREKKESFPLTVTSAQKNPTAFYLCASSILSGDNEQFFGPGTRLTVL.

The chain combines TRBV27 with TRBJ2-1; D is undetermined. Germline loops: CDR1 MNHEY, CDR2 SMNVEV (reference sequence). Trimming took 3 bases from V and 7 from J, leaving 10 bases between them. This CDR3 has 13 residues. CDR3 bases: TGTGCCAGCAGTTTCCCCCCCAGGAATGAGCAGTTCTTC. Translation: CASSFPPRNEQFF.

This clone was observed a few times. The V gene is TRBV2, the J gene TRBJ1-1; 7 bases fit TRBD1. The length of the CDR3 is 13 residues. Germline-derived CDR1 and CDR2 are SNHLY and FYNNEI. The ends lost 10 bases at V and 4 bases at J; junction bases unmatched: 9. The CDR3 DNA sequence: TGTGCCACCCCGACAGGGTTGGGCACTGAAGCTTTCTTT. As protein: CATPTGLGTEAFF.

The CDR3 region is CASSSTSGTDTQYF. The CDR3 DNA sequence: TGTGCCAGCAGTTCGACTAGCGGGACAGATACGCAGTATTTT. The chain links TRBV27 to TRBJ2-3, with 10 bases fitting TRBD2. Germline V gene lookup returns CDR1 MNHEY and CDR2 SMNVEV (reference sequence). After removal of 4 bases from V and 3 bases from J, the junction contained 1 base not matched to a gene. CDR3 length: 14 amino acids.

This clone was found a few times. The chain joins TRBV19 to TRBJ1-6; D unclear. The germline CDR1 and CDR2 sequences are LNHDA and SQIVND (reference sequence). The CDR3 runs to 15 residues. Trimming shortened V by 10 bases and J by 7 bases, and 20 bases separated the two germline ends. CDR3 sequence: CATRTEGIPNSPLHF. In DNA form, the CDR3 reads TGTGCCACCCGGACGGAGGGTATCCCGAATTCACCCCTCCACTTT.

V usage is TRBV27 and J usage is TRBJ1-6, with 7 bases fitting TRBD1. V lost 6 bases and J lost 7; bases outside the gene matches: 9. CDR1 MNHEY and CDR2 SMNVEV come from the germline V gene (reference sequence). CDR3 length: 15 residues. The CDR3 region has the DNA TGTGCCAGCAGCAACAGACAGGGCGGGAATTCACCCCTCCACTTT. This encodes CASSNRQGGNSPLHF.

This chain links TRBV30 with TRBJ2-3; perhaps TRBD1 as D (5 bases). Germline lookup yields CDR1 GTSNPN and CDR2 SVGIG (reference sequence). The CDR3 covers 13 residues. Trimming shortened V by 3 bases and J by 6 bases, and 13 bases separated the two germline ends. The CDR3 spells CAWRLRQMDTQYF. In DNA, the CDR3 is TGTGCCTGGAGACTTCGACAGATGGATACGCAGTATTTT.

The chain couples TRBV20-1 to TRBJ1-1; 7 bases match TRBD1. Losses at the gene ends were 7 bases for V and 4 bases for J; bases not matched to a gene: 3. The germline gives CDR1 DFQATT, CDR2 SNEGSKA (reference sequence). This CDR3 has 11 amino acids. The CDR3 sequence: CSVRGPTEAFF. The CDR3 nucleotides read TGCAGTGTAAGGGGGCCCACTGAAGCTTTCTTT.

This clone was detected a few times. The chain carries TRBV7-2 and TRBJ2-3; D may be TRBD2 (7 bases). Germline CDR1 and CDR2: SGHTA and FQGNSA. CDR3 length: 16 residues. Deletions cut 1 base from V and 1 base from J, with 12 bases between. The CDR3 reads CASSLGRGGGTDTQYF. CDR3 bases: TGTGCCAGCAGCTTAGGGAGGGGGGGAGGCACAGATACGCAGTATTTT.

CDR3 DNA: TGTGCCAGTTCCCCGGGGAGGAGGAACACTGAAGCTTTCTTT. This codes for CASSPGRRNTEAFF. The chain links TRBV19 to TRBJ1-1; D is undetermined. Between the trimmed V and J ends, which lost 8 bases and 1 base, there was a span of 14 bases. The CDR3 runs to 14 residues. Germline-derived CDR1 and CDR2 are LNHDA and SQIVND (reference sequence).

In its sample, this clone was seen a few times. V and J are TRBV5-6 and TRBJ2-3; maybe TRBD1 (6 bases). The CDR3 runs to 16 residues. Germline V gene lookup returns CDR1 SGHDT and CDR2 YYEEEE. The V end was cut by 4 bases, the J end by 2 bases, with 17 bases between. The CDR3 DNA is TGTGCCAGCAGCGTCGGTCTAAACAGGGCCACAGATACGCAGTATTTT. Translation: CASSVGLNRATDTQYF.

This sequence joins TRBV5-8 and TRBJ1-3; D uncertain. V was shortened by 0 bases and J by 8 bases, with 3 bases between the two germline ends. There are 11 residues in the CDR3. Germline V lookup: CDR1 SGHTS, CDR2 YDEGEE. The CDR3: CASSLGDTIYF. CDR3 nucleotides: TGTGCCAGCAGCTTGGGAGACACCATATATTTT.

The chain links TRBV27 to TRBJ2-3, with a weak D call TRBD2 (6 bases). The CDR3 length is 15 residues. Germline V gives CDR1 MNHEY, CDR2 SMNVEV (reference sequence). Deletions cut 8 bases from V and 2 bases from J, with 17 bases between. CDR3 amino acids: CASGLSGEFTDTQYF. The CDR3 coding sequence is TGTGCCAGCGGCCTTTCGGGGGAATTCACAGATACGCAGTATTTT.

This chain connects TRBV9 to TRBJ2-1; a possible D gene is TRBD2 (5 bases). From germline, CDR1 is SGDLS and CDR2 YYNGEE. The V end lost 4 bases, the J end lost 9 bases, and 11 bases lay between the germline ends. The CDR3 length is 12 residues. The CDR3 here is CASSYSGIEQFF. DNA for the CDR3: TGTGCCAGCAGCTATTCCGGGATTGAGCAGTTCTTC.

The rearrangement uses TRBV3-1 (or the pseudogene TRBV3-2) and TRBJ1-2; D is uncertain. Per germline, CDR1 LGHDT and CDR2 YNNKEL (reference sequence). V lost 2 bases and J 4 bases, leaving 17 bases between the germline ends. CDR3 length equals 16 residues. The CDR3 DNA sequence: TGTGCCAGCAGCCAAACTTCGGTAACGCGCCTCTATGGCTACACCTTC. Protein: CASSQTSVTRLYGYTF.

The rearrangement joins TRBV4-1 to TRBJ2-5; the D gene is possibly TRBD1 (6 bases). There are 14 residues in the CDR3. The ends were cut back, 4 bases at V and 3 bases at J, with 12 bases in the middle. Germline V gives CDR1 MGHRA, CDR2 YSYEKL. DNA of the CDR3: TGCGCCAGCAGCCCCGGACAGCTCGAAGAGACCCAGTACTTC. Translated: CASSPGQLEETQYF.

This clone was seen once. The CDR3 protein is CARASGCMDEKLFF. The CDR3 DNA sequence: TGTGCACGAGCTAGTGGGTGTATGGATGAAAAACTGTTTTTT. This chain joins TRBV19 and TRBJ1-4, with D unclear. CDR1 and CDR2 from the germline V gene are LNHDA and SQIVND (reference sequence). The CDR3 is made up of 14 amino acids.

The V and J genes are TRBV27 and TRBJ2-7; 15 nucleotides match TRBD2. This CDR3 contains 16 residues. Losses at the gene ends were 5 bases for V and 3 bases for J; bases not matched to a gene: 5. Per germline, CDR1 MNHEY and CDR2 SMNVEV (reference sequence). CDR3 sequence: CASSPGLAGGYYEQYF. In DNA, the CDR3 is TGTGCCAGCAGTCCGGGACTAGCGGGGGGTTACTACGAGCAGTACTTC.

The rearrangement uses TRBV30 and TRBJ2-5; 7 nucleotides align to TRBD2. Germline CDR1 and CDR2: GTSNPN and SVGIG (reference sequence). The J segment lost 5 bases and the V segment lost 0 bases, leaving 6 bases of the junction unmatched. The CDR3 length is 14 residues. CDR3 nucleotide sequence: TGTGCCTGGAGTGTTTGGACTAGTCGGGAGACCCAGTACTTC. Its translation is CAWSVWTSRETQYF. Drawing the rest from reference TRBV30 and TRBJ2-5, the complete variable domain is SQTIHQWPATLVQPVGSPLSLECTVEGTSNPNLYWYRQAAGRGLQLLFYSVGIGQISSEVPQNLSASRPQDRQFILSSKKLLLSDSGFYLCAWSVWTSRETQYFGPGTRLLVL.